The 14 T cell receptor beta chains in this list originate from one sample, sequenced in a study of blood T cell repertoires in COVID-19. Some clones are missing from TCRdb's copy, which holds only in-frame ones; the method was immunoSEQ multiplex PCR. The table has tens of thousands of clones, approximately 88% seen once; the top ten hold less than 1.5%. The source material was peripheral blood. These receptors originate from an older woman with acute or convalescent COVID-19.

This sequence joins TRBV28 and TRBJ1-6; D uncertain. This CDR3 contains 14 residues. CDR1 is MDHEN and CDR2 is SYDVKM in the germline V gene. The germline V and J ends were trimmed by 4 bases and 15 bases, with 19 bases remaining between them. In DNA, the CDR3 is TGTGCCAGCAGTTCGGGAGCTTTACTGAAGAACCTCCACTTT. Translating it yields CASSSGALLKNLHF.

V is TRBV13 and J is TRBJ2-3; 9 bases fit TRBD1. The CDR3 has 16 residues. Germline V lookup: CDR1 PRHDT, CDR2 FYEKMQ (reference sequence). After removal of 6 bases from V and 0 bases from J, the junction contained 7 bases not matched to a gene. Here the CDR3 reads CASRLTGGASTDTQYF. In nucleotides, the CDR3 is TGTGCCAGCAGGCTCACAGGGGGCGCGAGCACAGATACGCAGTATTTT. The full variable domain, with the rest looked up from reference TRBV13 and TRBJ2-3, is AAGVIQSPRHLIKEKRETATLKCYPIPRHDTVYWYQQGPGQDPQFLISFYEKMQSDKGSIPDRFSAQQFSDYHSELNMSSLELGDSALYFCASRLTGGASTDTQYFGPGTRLTVL.

The V and J genes are TRBV10-3 and TRBJ1-5; 7 bases match TRBD1. Losses at the gene ends were 11 bases for V and 7 bases for J; bases not matched to a gene: 11. This CDR3 has 13 amino acids. The V gene's germline CDR1 is ENHRY and CDR2 SYGVKD. The chain's CDR3 is CASRPAGGQPQHF. DNA for the CDR3: TGTGCCTCGCGCCCCGCAGGGGGGCAGCCCCAGCATTTT.

V gene TRBV2 combines with J gene TRBJ1-2; the D gene is possibly TRBD1 (5 bases). This CDR3 has 12 residues. The germline CDR1 and CDR2 sequences are SNHLY and FYNNEI. V dropped 4 bases and J dropped 4 bases, with 7 bases sitting between them. CDR3 residues: CASSAGGYGYTF. CDR3 coding DNA: TGTGCCAGCAGTGCGGGGGGCTATGGCTACACCTTC.

V usage is TRBV4-1 and J usage is TRBJ2-5; D is perhaps TRBD1 (6 bases). The germline V and J ends were trimmed by 2 bases and 6 bases, with 13 bases remaining between them. CDR1 is MGHRA, CDR2 YSYEKL, per germline. The CDR3 is made up of 14 amino acids. The CDR3 loop is CASSQPGTPQTQYF. CDR3 in DNA: TGCGCCAGCAGCCAACCTGGGACACCCCAGACCCAGTACTTC.

J is TRBJ2-5 and V is TRBV9; weak D call: TRBD1 (6 bases). Germline lookup yields CDR1 SGDLS and CDR2 YYNGEE. V lost 4 bases to trimming and J lost 1 base, with 14 bases between them. The CDR3 extends over 15 amino acids. The CDR3 DNA reads TGTGCCAGCAGCCCTCGGATAGGGGGCCAAGAGACCCAGTACTTC. Translation: CASSPRIGGQETQYF.

This chain joins TRBV11-3 and TRBJ1-2; D remains ambiguous. The CDR3 is 15 residues long. Germline V gene lookup returns CDR1 SGHNT and CDR2 YENEEA. Between the trimmed V and J ends, which lost 4 bases and 2 bases, there was a span of 14 bases. The CDR3 nucleotides are TGTGCCAGCAGCTATGAGGGCCAGTTCAACTATGGCTACACCTTC. This gives the protein CASSYEGQFNYGYTF.

DNA for the CDR3: TGCGCCAGCAGCTTGGGGCAGGGCCCCAACTATGGCTACACCTTC. It encodes CASSLGQGPNYGYTF. The rearrangement joins TRBV5-1 to TRBJ1-2; D possibly corresponds to TRBD1 (5 bases). The CDR3 is 15 residues long. The V end was cut by 0 bases, the J end by 2 bases, with 11 bases between. Looked up from germline, CDR1 is SGHRS and CDR2 is YFSETQ. The variable domain in full, completed from reference TRBV5-1 and TRBJ1-2, reads KAGVTQTPRYLIKTRGQQVTLSCSPISGHRSVSWYQQTPGQGLQFLFEYFSETQRNKGNFPGRFSGRQFSNSRSEMNVSTLELGDSALYLCASSLGQGPNYGYTFGSGTRLTVV.

V is TRBV3-1 (or the pseudogene TRBV3-2) and J is TRBJ1-4; 10 nucleotides align to TRBD1. The CDR3 is 17 residues long. Germline CDR1 and CDR2: LGHDT and YNNKEL (reference sequence). Trimming at V came to 3 bases and at J to 8 bases, leaving 12 bases not matched to a gene. CDR3: CASSQSRTGTGVEKLFF. CDR3 bases: TGTGCCAGCAGCCAGTCGCGAACCGGGACAGGGGTCGAAAAACTGTTTTTT.

CDR3 sequence reads: CASSLGGSLDSLSGNTIYF. CDR3 DNA: TGCGCCAGCAGCTTGGGGGGAAGTCTGGACTCTCTCTCTGGAAACACCATATATTTT. The rearrangement uses TRBV5-1 and TRBJ1-3; no clear D. CDR1 and CDR2 (germline): SGHRS, YFSETQ. Trimming removed 0 bases from V and 0 bases from J, with 19 bases in between. This CDR3 comprises 19 residues.

The CDR3 reads CASSEGTGGVNTEAFF. CDR3 nucleotide sequence: TGTGCCAGCAGTGAAGGGACAGGGGGGGTGAACACTGAAGCTTTCTTT. This chain links TRBV2 with TRBJ1-1, with TRBD1 identical over 10 bases. CDR1 and CDR2 (germline): SNHLY, FYNNEI. J lost 0 bases, V lost 1 base, and 2 bases had no gene match. This CDR3 has 16 amino acids.

The rearrangement joins TRBV18 to TRBJ2-5; D unclear. The CDR3 contains 13 residues. Trimming took off 4 bases at V and 1 base at J, with 7 bases between the two ends. Germline assignment: CDR1 KGHSH and CDR2 LQKENI. DNA of the CDR3: TGTGCCAGCTCACAATACAGCCAAGAGACCCAGTACTTC. Amino acid sequence: CASSQYSQETQYF.

The rearrangement uses TRBV4-1 and TRBJ2-2; 13 bases fit TRBD2. From germline, CDR1 is MGHRA and CDR2 YSYEKL. V lost 4 bases and J lost 5; bases outside the gene matches: 13. There are 19 residues in the CDR3. CDR3 amino acids: CASSRLGLAGAAGTGELFF. The CDR3 DNA is TGCGCCAGCAGCCGATTAGGACTAGCGGGAGCCGCGGGGACCGGGGAGCTGTTTTTT.

J is TRBJ2-5 and V is TRBV4-3, with D tentatively TRBD2 (6 bases). Germline CDR1 is LGHNA and CDR2 is YSLEER. This CDR3 is 14 amino acids long. V lost 0 bases and J lost 5, with 10 bases in between. The CDR3: CASSQEAGRETQYF. In DNA form, the CDR3 reads TGCGCCAGCAGCCAAGAGGCAGGGAGGGAGACCCAGTACTTC.